Following are 5 T cell receptor beta chains from one sample sequenced in a study of blood T cell repertoires in COVID-19. Produced via immunoSEQ multiplex PCR; TCRdb's table is partial and in-frame only. Here the sample spans 150,000 or so clones, roughly 76% being singletons. The sequenced sample was peripheral blood. The source is a woman between 50 and 59 years old with active or convalescent COVID-19.

In nucleotides, the CDR3 is TGTGCCAGCAGCCTATCCTCAGGGTGGAATCAGCCCCAGCATTTT. Protein: CASSLSSGWNQPQHF. The V gene is TRBV3-1 (or the pseudogene TRBV3-2), the J gene TRBJ1-5, with a tentative D call TRBD1 (5 bases). Germline CDR1 LGHDT, CDR2 YNNKEL (reference sequence). The length of the CDR3 is 15 residues. V was shortened by 4 bases and J by 4 bases, with 14 bases between the two germline ends.

This chain connects TRBV6-2 or TRBV6-3 to TRBJ2-3; maybe TRBD2 (5 bases). Germline CDR1 is MNHEY and CDR2 is SVGEGT. Trimming removed 2 bases at V and 0 bases at J, with 12 bases between. This CDR3 comprises 16 residues. CDR3 loop: CASSYLGLSSTDTQYF. In nucleotides, the CDR3 is TGTGCCAGCAGTTACCTCGGACTTTCTAGCACAGATACGCAGTATTTT.

The chain links TRBV5-1 to TRBJ2-1; 10 positions agree with TRBD2. Germline CDR1 and CDR2: SGHRS and YFSETQ. CDR3 length: 19 residues. The V and J ends lost 1 base and 9 bases, in that order; junction bases with no gene match: 19. The CDR3 sequence: CASSLSLRRLAGETGEQFF. The CDR3 DNA reads as TGCGCCAGCAGCTTGAGTCTAAGGCGGCTAGCGGGGGAGACGGGTGAGCAGTTCTTC.

This clone appeared a single time. The rearrangement links TRBV2 to TRBJ1-4; 7 bases map to TRBD1. Germline V gene data show CDR1 as SNHLY and CDR2 as FYNNEI. V lost 8 bases to trimming and J lost 1 base; unmatched junction nucleotides: 10. This CDR3 spans 16 amino acids. The CDR3 nucleotides read TGTGCCAGCGCAACCCGACAGGGAGTAACTAATGAAAAACTGTTTTTT. Its protein product is CASATRQGVTNEKLFF.

This clone was picked up a small number of times. The V gene is TRBV19, the J gene TRBJ1-2; D gene uncertain. This CDR3 spans 12 amino acids. Germline V CDR1 and CDR2: LNHDA, SQIVND (reference sequence). Trimming cost V 8 bases and J 6 bases, with 13 bases left between them. Here the CDR3 reads CASQRGSHGYTF. The DNA for the CDR3 is TGTGCCAGTCAACGGGGTAGCCATGGCTACACCTTC. The full variable domain, rest sourced from reference TRBV19 and TRBJ1-2, is DGGITQSPKYLFRKEGQNVTLSCEQNLNHDAMYWYRQDPGQGLRLIYYSQIVNDFQKGDIAEGYSVSREKKESFPLTVTSAQKNPTAFYLCASQRGSHGYTFGSGTRLTVV.